The next 9 T cell receptor beta chains were all read from a single sample in a study of blood T cell repertoires in COVID-19 (TCRdb year 2020). Library preparation used the immunoSEQ multiplex PCR assay. Imported from immuneACCESS, the table was reduced by TCRdb to in-frame sequences with V and J called. These copies leave out some clones; in studies compared against another copy, an unresolved V gene accounts for under half, and the cause of the remainder is not known. The sample yields tens of thousands of clones; 90% were counted once. The top ten hold around 4.7% of the sample. The material sequenced was peripheral blood. The receptors come from a woman aged 80 or older with active or convalescent COVID-19.

This rearrangement joins TRBV3-1 (or the pseudogene TRBV3-2) to TRBJ2-2; D gene ambiguous. V was cut by 0 bases and J by 0 bases, with 14 bases left in between. Germline V gene sequence: CDR1 LGHDT, CDR2 YNNKEL (reference sequence). The CDR3 covers 18 residues. The CDR3 region is CASSQEANDIANTGELFF. The CDR3 DNA is TGTGCCAGCAGCCAAGAGGCTAACGACATCGCGAACACCGGGGAGCTGTTTTTT.

The gene calls are TRBV18 and TRBJ2-5; unclear D gene. Germline CDR1 is KGHSH and CDR2 is LQKENI. There are 13 residues in the CDR3. V lost 2 bases, J lost 5 bases, and 9 bases lay in between. The CDR3 nucleotides are TGTGCCAGCTCACCAAATGACATGGAGACCCAGTACTTC. Protein: CASSPNDMETQYF.

The chain couples TRBV7-3 to TRBJ2-1; 10 bases agree with TRBD2. Trimming at V came to 3 bases and at J to 0 bases, leaving 2 bases not matched to a gene. The length of the CDR3 is 16 residues. In germline, CDR1 is SGHTA, CDR2 FQGTGA. The CDR3 loop reads CASSFSSGSSYNEQFF. As DNA, the CDR3 is TGTGCCAGCAGCTTTTCTAGCGGGAGCTCCTACAATGAGCAGTTCTTC.

The chain combines TRBV7-2 with TRBJ1-2; tentatively, D is TRBD1 (5 bases). The V gene's germline CDR1 is SGHTA and CDR2 FQGNSA. Between the trimmed V and J ends, which lost 7 bases and 4 bases, there was a span of 22 bases. The length of the CDR3 is 16 residues. CDR3 region: CASTPGRGRGSYGYTF. The CDR3 DNA follows: TGTGCCAGCACCCCCGGAAGGGGTCGGGGGAGCTATGGCTACACCTTC. The full variable domain, rest sourced from reference TRBV7-2 and TRBJ1-2, is GAGVSQSPSNKVTEKGKDVELRCDPISGHTALYWYRQSLGQGLEFLIYFQGNSAPDKSGLPSDRFSAERTGGSVSTLTIQRTQQEDSAVYLCASTPGRGRGSYGYTFGSGTRLTVV.

The chain links TRBV19 to TRBJ1-1, with D perhaps TRBD1 (6 bases). This CDR3 is 15 amino acids long. CDR1 is LNHDA, CDR2 SQIVND, per germline (reference sequence). V lost 7 bases and J 1 base, leaving 16 bases between the germline ends. The CDR3 DNA sequence: TGTGCCAGTAAACCCACCGGGACACAGAACACTGAAGCTTTCTTT. Its translation is CASKPTGTQNTEAFF.

The chain carries TRBV7-2 and TRBJ2-3; 14 bases are shared with TRBD2. V dropped 7 bases and J dropped 4; count of bases not matched to a gene: 7. Germline CDR1 SGHTA, CDR2 FQGNSA. The length of the CDR3 is 16 residues. The CDR3 DNA reads as TGTGCCAGCAAAGGACAGGGACTAGCGGGAGCAGATACGCAGTATTTT. Protein: CASKGQGLAGADTQYF.

V and J are TRBV4-3 and TRBJ1-6; D remains unclear. This CDR3 is 14 amino acids long. The ends were cut back, 3 bases at V and 8 bases at J, with 11 bases in the middle. Germline loops: CDR1 LGHNA, CDR2 YSLEER. The CDR3 sequence: CASSHPGVDSPLHF. The CDR3 coding sequence is TGCGCCAGCAGCCATCCGGGTGTGGATTCACCCCTCCACTTT.

Concerning this clone itself: The identical CDR3 is also encoded by other nucleotide sequences in the sample. This rearrangement joins TRBV9 to TRBJ2-1; possibly TRBD2 for D (5 bases). CDR1 and CDR2 from the germline V gene are SGDLS and YYNGEE. The CDR3 is made up of 15 amino acids. Trimming cost V 0 bases and J 4 bases, with 11 bases left between them. The CDR3 region has the DNA TGTGCCAGCAGCGTAGGGACGGGATCTTACAATGAGCAGTTCTTC. It translates to CASSVGTGSYNEQFF.

The V call is TRBV18, the J call TRBJ2-7, with D possibly being TRBD1 (6 bases). Germline CDR1 and CDR2: KGHSH and LQKENI. V gave up 1 base and J gave up 3 bases, with 13 bases separating them. The CDR3 has 15 amino acids. The CDR3 region has the DNA TGTGCCAGCTCACCACATAGGGACACAATCTACGAGCAGTACTTC. This codes for CASSPHRDTIYEQYF. The entire variable domain, with the rest obtained from reference TRBV18 and TRBJ2-7, is as follows: NAGVMQNPRHLVRRRGQEARLRCSPMKGHSHVYWYRQLPEEGLKFMVYLQKENIIDESGMPKERFSAEFPKEGPSILRIQQVVRGDSAAYFCASSPHRDTIYEQYFGPGTRLTVT.